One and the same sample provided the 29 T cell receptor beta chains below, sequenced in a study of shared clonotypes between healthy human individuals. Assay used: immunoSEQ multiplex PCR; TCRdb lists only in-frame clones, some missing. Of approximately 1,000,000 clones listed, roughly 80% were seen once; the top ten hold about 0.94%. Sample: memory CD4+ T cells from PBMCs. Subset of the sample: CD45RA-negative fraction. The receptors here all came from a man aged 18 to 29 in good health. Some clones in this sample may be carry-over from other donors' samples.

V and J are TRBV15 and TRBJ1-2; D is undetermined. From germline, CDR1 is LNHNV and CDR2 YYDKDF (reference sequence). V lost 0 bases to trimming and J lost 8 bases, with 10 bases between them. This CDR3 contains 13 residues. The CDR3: CATSREYTTGYTF. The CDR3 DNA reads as TGTGCCACCAGCAGAGAGTATACAACAGGCTACACCTTC.

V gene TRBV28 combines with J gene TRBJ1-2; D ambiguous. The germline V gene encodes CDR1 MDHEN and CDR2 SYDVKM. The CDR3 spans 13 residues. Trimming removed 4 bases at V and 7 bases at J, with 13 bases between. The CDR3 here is CASSSPPRPGYTF. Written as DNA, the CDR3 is TGTGCCAGCAGTTCACCTCCGAGGCCTGGCTACACCTTC.

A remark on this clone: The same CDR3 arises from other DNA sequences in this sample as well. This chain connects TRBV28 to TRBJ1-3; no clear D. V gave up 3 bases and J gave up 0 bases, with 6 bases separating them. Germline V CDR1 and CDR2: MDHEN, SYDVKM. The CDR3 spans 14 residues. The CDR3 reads CASSFVSSGNTIYF. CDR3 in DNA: TGTGCCAGCAGTTTTGTGTCCTCTGGAAACACCATATATTTT.

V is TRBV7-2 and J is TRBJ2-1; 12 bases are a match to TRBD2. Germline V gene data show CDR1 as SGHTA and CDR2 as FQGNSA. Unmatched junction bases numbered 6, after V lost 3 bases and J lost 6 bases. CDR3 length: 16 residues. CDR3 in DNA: TGTGCCAGCAGCTTGGACGGGACTAGCGGGTTCAATGAGCAGTTCTTC. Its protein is CASSLDGTSGFNEQFF. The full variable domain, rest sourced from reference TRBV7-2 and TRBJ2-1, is GAGVSQSPSNKVTEKGKDVELRCDPISGHTALYWYRQSLGQGLEFLIYFQGNSAPDKSGLPSDRFSAERTGGSVSTLTIQRTQQEDSAVYLCASSLDGTSGFNEQFFGPGTRLTVL.

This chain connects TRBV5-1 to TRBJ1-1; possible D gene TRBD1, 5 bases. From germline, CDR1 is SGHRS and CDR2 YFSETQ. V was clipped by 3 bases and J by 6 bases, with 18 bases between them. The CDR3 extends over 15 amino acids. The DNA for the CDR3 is TGCGCCAGCAGCTCCCTGCCGGGGCCTCGCGCTGAAGCTTTCTTT. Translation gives CASSSLPGPRAEAFF.

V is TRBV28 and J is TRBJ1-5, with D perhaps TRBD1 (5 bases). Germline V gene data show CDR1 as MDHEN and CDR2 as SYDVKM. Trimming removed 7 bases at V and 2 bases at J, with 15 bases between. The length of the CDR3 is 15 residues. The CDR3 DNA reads TGTGCCAGCACCCTGGGGGGGGTGGGCAATCAGCCCCAGCATTTT. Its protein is CASTLGGVGNQPQHF. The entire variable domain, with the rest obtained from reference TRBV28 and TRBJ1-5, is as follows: DVKVTQSSRYLVKRTGEKVFLECVQDMDHENMFWYRQDPGLGLRLIYFSYDVKMKEKGDIPEGYSVSREKKERFSLILESASTNQTSMYLCASTLGGVGNQPQHFGDGTRLSIL.

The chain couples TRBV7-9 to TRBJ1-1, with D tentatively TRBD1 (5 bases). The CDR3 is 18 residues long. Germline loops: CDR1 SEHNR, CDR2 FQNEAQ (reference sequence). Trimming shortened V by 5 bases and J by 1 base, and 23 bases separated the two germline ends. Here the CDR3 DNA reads TGTGCCAGCAGCCTAGGCGGGGCCAGGCCCGGTAGGAACACTGAAGCTTTCTTT. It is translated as CASSLGGARPGRNTEAFF.

CDR3 sequence reads: CASSVNSGRSYNEQFF. The CDR3 bases are TGTGCCAGCAGCGTAAATAGCGGGAGGTCCTACAATGAGCAGTTCTTC. The V call is TRBV7-3, the J call TRBJ2-1; TRBD2 aligns across 10 bases. The CDR3 is made up of 16 amino acids. Germline-derived CDR1 and CDR2 are SGHTA and FQGTGA. The V gene end was trimmed by 5 bases and the J gene end by 1 base; junction bases not matched to a gene: 5.

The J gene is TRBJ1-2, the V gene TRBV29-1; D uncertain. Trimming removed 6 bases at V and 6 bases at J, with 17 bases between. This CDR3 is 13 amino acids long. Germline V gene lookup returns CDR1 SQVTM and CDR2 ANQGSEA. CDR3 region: CSVGEGESDGYTF. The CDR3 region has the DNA TGCAGCGTCGGGGAGGGTGAGAGTGATGGCTACACCTTC.

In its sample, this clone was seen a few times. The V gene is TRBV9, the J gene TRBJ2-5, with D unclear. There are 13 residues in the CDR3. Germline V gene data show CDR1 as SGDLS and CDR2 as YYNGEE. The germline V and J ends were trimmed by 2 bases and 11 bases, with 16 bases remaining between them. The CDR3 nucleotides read TGTGCCAGCAGCGTCGAGGAGTTTAATACACAGTACTTC. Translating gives CASSVEEFNTQYF. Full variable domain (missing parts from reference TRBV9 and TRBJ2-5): DSGVTQTPKHLITATGQRVTLRCSPRSGDLSVYWYQQSLDQGLQFLIQYYNGEERAKGNILERFSAQQFPDLHSELNLSSLELGDSALYFCASSVEEFNTQYFGPGTRLLVL.

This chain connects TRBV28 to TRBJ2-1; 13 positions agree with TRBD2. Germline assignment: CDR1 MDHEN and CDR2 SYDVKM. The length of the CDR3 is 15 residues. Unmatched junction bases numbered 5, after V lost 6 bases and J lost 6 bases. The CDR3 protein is CASRQGLAGANEQFF. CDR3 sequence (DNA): TGTGCCAGCAGACAAGGACTAGCGGGGGCCAATGAGCAGTTCTTC.

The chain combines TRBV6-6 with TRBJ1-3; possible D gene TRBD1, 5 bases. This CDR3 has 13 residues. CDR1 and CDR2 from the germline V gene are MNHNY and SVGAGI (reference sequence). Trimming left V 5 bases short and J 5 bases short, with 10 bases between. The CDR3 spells CASSTDRRNTIYF. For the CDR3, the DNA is TGTGCCAGCAGTACCGACAGAAGAAACACCATATATTTT.

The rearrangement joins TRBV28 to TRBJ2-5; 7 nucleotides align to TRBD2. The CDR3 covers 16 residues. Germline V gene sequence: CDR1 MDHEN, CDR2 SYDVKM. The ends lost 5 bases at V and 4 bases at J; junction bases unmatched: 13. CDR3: CASSPVGGRARETQYF. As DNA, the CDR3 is TGTGCCAGCAGTCCTGTTGGAGGGAGGGCCCGAGAGACCCAGTACTTC.

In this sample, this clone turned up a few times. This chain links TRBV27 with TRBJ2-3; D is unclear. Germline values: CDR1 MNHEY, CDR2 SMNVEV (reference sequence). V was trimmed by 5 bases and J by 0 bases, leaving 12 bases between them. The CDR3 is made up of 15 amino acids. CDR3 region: CASSPSRWSTDTQYF. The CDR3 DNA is TGTGCCAGCAGTCCGAGCCGTTGGAGCACAGATACGCAGTATTTT.

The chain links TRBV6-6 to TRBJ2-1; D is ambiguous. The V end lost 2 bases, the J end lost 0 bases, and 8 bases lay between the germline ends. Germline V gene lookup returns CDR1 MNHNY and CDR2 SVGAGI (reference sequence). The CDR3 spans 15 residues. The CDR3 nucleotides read TGTGCCAGCAGTTACGGGGATCTCTCCTACAATGAGCAGTTCTTC. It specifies CASSYGDLSYNEQFF.

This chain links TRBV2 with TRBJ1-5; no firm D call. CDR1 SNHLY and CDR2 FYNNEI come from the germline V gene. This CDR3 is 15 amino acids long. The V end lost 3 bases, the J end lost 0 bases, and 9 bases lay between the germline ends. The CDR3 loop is CASSEGSYSNQPQHF. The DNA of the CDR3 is TGTGCCAGCAGTGAGGGCAGTTATAGCAATCAGCCCCAGCATTTT.

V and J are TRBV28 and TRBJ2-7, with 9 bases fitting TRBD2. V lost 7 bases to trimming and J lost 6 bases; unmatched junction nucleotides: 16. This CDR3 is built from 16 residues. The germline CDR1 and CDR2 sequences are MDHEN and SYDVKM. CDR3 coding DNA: TGTGCCAGCAATTGGGGAGGGGGAGGAGCGGGAGGCGAGCAGTACTTC. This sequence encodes CASNWGGGGAGGEQYF.

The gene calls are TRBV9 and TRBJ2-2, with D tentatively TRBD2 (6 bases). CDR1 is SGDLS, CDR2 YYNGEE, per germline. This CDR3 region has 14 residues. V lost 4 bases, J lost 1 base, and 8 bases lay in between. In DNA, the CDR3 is TGTGCCAGCAGCTTAGCGGAGAACACCGGGGAGCTGTTTTTT. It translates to CASSLAENTGELFF.

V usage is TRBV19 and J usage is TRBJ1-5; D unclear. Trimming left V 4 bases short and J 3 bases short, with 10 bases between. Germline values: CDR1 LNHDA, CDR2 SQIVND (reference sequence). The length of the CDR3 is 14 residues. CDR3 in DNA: TGTGCCAGTAGTACACAAACCAACAATCAGCCCCAGCATTTT. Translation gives CASSTQTNNQPQHF.

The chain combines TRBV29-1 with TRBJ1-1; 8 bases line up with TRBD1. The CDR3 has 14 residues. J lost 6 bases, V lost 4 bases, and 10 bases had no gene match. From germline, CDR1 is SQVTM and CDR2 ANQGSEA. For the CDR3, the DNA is TGCAGCGTTGGAAGGACAGGGTGGATCCCTGAAGCTTTCTTT. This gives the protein CSVGRTGWIPEAFF.

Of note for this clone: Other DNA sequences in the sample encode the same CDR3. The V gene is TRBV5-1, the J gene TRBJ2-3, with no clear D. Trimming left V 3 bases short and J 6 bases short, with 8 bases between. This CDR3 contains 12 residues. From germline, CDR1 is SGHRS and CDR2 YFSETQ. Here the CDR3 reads CASSSYTDTQYF. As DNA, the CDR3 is TGCGCCAGCAGCTCTTACACGGATACGCAGTATTTT.

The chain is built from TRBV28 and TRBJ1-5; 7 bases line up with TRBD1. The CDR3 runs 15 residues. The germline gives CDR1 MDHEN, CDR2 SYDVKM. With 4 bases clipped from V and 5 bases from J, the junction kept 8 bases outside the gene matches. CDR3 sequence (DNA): TGTGCCAGCAGTTCCCCCAGGGGGGTGGATCAGCCCCAGCATTTT. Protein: CASSSPRGVDQPQHF.

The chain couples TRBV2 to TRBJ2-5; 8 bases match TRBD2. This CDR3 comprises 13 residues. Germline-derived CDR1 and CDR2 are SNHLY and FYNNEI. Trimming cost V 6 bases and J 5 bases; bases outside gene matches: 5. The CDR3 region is CASRSGGDETQYF. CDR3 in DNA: TGTGCCAGCAGAAGCGGGGGAGACGAGACCCAGTACTTC.

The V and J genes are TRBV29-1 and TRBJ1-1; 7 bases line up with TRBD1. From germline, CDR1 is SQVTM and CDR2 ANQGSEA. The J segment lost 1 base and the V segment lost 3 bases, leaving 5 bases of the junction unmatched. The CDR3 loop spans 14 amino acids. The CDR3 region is CSVDRQGRNTEAFF. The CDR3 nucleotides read TGCAGCGTTGACCGACAGGGTAGGAACACTGAAGCTTTCTTT.

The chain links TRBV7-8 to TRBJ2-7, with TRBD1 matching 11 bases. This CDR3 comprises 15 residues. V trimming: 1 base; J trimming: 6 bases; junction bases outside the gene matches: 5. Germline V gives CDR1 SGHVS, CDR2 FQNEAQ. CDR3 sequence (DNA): TGTGCCAGCAGCTTAGTCGGACAGGGGGCCACCGAGCAGTACTTC. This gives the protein CASSLVGQGATEQYF.

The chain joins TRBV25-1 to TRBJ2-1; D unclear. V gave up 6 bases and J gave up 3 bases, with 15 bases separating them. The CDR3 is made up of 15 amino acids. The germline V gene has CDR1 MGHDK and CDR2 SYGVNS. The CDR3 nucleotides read TGTGCCAGCAGCCCTCGCGGCGGCCTCTACAATGAGCAGTTCTTC. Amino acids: CASSPRGGLYNEQFF.

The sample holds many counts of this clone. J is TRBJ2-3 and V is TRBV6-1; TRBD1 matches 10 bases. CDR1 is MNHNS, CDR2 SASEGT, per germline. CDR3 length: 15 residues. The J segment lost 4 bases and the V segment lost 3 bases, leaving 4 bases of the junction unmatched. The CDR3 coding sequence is TGTGCCAGCAGTGATTGGGACAGGGGCGCAGATACGCAGTATTTT. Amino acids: CASSDWDRGADTQYF.

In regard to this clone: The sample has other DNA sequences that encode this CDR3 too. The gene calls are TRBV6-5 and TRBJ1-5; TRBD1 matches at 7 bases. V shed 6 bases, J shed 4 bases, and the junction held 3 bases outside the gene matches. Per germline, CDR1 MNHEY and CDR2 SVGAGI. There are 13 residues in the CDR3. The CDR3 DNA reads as TGTGCCAGCAGACGGGACAGTAATCAGCCCCAGCATTTT. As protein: CASRRDSNQPQHF.

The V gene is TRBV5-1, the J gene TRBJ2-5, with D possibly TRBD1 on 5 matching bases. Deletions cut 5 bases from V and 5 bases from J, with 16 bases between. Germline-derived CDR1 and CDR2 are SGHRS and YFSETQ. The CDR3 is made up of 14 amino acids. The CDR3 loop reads CASRIGRVGETQYF. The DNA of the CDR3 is TGCGCCAGCAGAATCGGCAGGGTTGGCGAGACCCAGTACTTC.